This TCR beta chain comes out of a study of patients and donors after allogeneic stem cell transplantation. TCRdb analysed the RT-PCR reads with MiXCR anew, one entry per CDR3 protein. The sample yields about 400,000 distinct CDR3 sequences, roughly 17% seen once. The V gene's germline CDR1 is DFQATT and CDR2 SNEGSKA (reference sequence). V was cut by 0 bases and J by 3 bases, with 14 bases left in between. CDR3 size: 15 residues. The table lists this clonotype with a few counts. The chain links TRBV20-1 to TRBJ1-1, with a possible D match to TRBD1 (5 bases). The sample consisted of blood, either unsorted or a sorted T cell fraction (not recorded which). This TCR was recovered from a human donor who was either an allogeneic HSCT recipient or a stem cell or donor lymphocyte infusion donor (not recorded which). It is not recorded whose cells these are; they may come from a transplant donor. DNA of the CDR3: TGCAGTGCTAGAGAGGTTAGGGGACGGGACACTGAAGCTTTCTTT. This translates into CSAREVRGRDTEAFF.